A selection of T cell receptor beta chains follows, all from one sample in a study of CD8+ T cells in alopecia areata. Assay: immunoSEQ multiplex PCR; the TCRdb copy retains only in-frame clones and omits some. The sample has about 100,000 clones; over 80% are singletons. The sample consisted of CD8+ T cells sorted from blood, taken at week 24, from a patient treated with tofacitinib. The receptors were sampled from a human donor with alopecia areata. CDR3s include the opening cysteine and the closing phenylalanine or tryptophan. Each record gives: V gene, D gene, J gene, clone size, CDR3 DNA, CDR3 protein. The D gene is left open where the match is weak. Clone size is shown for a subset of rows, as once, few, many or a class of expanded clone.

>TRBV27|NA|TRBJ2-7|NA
TGTGCCAGCAGGGGTAGAGGCTACGAGCAGTACTTC
CASRGRGYEQYF
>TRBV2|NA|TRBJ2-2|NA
TGTGCCAGCAGTGAAGCGCCCCCAGGCTCGAACACCGGGGAGCTGTTTTTT
CASSEAPPGSNTGELFF
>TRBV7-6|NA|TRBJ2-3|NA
TGTGCCAGCAGCCGCCCCGGGTCAGATACGCAGTATTTT
CASSRPGSDTQYF
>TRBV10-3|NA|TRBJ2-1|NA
TGTGCCAGGGGTCGGGTCTACAATGAGCAGTTCTTC
CARGRVYNEQFF
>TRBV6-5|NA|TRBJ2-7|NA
TGTGCCAGCAGTTACAGGCAGGCTTCCTACGAGCAGTACTTC
CASSYRQASYEQYF
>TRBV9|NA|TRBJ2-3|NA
TGTGCCAGCAGCCCCGTGGAGGCAGCGGGCTTTACGGATACGCAGTATTTT
CASSPVEAAGFTDTQYF
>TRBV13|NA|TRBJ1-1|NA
TGTGCCAGCAGCTCTAGACACGACGGACCAGCAGCTTTCTTT
CASSSRHDGPAAFF
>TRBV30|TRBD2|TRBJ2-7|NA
TGTGCCTGGAGCGCGGGGGTCGAGCAGTACTTC
CAWSAGVEQYF
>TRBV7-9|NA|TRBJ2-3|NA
TGTGCCAGCAGCTGGCACCGGGACCCGGGGGATACGCAGTATTTT
CASSWHRDPGDTQYF
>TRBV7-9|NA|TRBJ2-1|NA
TGTGCCAGCAGCTTTGGGGGTTTTAATGAGCAGTTCTTC
CASSFGGFNEQFF
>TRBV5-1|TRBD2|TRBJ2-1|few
TGCGCCAGCAGCTCCGGACTAGCGGGGGCCCAACGGGAGCAGTTCTTC
CASSSGLAGAQREQFF
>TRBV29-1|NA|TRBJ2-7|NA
TGCAGCGTTGGACAGAAACTCTCCTACGAGCAGTACTTC
CSVGQKLSYEQYF
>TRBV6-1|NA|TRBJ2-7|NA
TGTGCCAGCACTCGTAGCTCCTACGAGCAGTACTTC
CASTRSSYEQYF
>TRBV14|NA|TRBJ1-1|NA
TGTGCCAGCAGCCTGTGGGGGGACACTGAAGCTTTCTTT
CASSLWGDTEAFF
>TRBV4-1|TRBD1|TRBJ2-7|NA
TGCGCCAGCAGCCAAGCCGGGACAGAGATACAGTACTTC
CASSQAGTEIQYF
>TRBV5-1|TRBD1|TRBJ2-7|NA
TGCGCCAGCAGCTGGACAGGGGACTACGAGCAGTACTTC
CASSWTGDYEQYF
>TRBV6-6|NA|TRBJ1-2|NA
TGTGCCAGCAGTTATGGACAGCGCGGGTACGGCTACACCTTC
CASSYGQRGYGYTF
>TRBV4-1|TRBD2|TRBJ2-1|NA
TGCGCCAGCAGCCTCCTACCCTCTAGCGGGGGGGGCAATGAGCAGTTCTTC
CASSLLPSSGGGNEQFF
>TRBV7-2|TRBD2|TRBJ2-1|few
TGTGCCAGCAGCAAACCTAGCGGGGGGTACAATGAGCAGTTCTTC
CASSKPSGGYNEQFF
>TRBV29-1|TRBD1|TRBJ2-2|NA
TGCAGCGTCCGGGGGACAGGTGGAACCGGGGAGCTGTTTTTT
CSVRGTGGTGELFF
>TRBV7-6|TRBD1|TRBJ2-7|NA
TGTGCCAGCAGCTTAGCGGGACAGGGGGCCCACTACGAGCAGTACTTC
CASSLAGQGAHYEQYF
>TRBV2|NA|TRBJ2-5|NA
TGTGCCAAGGAAGGGATCCCTAAAGAGACCCAGTACTTC
CAKEGIPKETQYF
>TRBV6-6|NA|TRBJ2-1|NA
TGTGCCAGCAGTTACTCACACAATGAGCAGTTCTTC
CASSYSHNEQFF
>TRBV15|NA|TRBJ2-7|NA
TGTGCCACCGCGGCAGCGAGCTCCTACGAGCAGTACTTC
CATAAASSYEQYF
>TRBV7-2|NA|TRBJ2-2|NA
TGTGCCAGCAGCTTAGAGGCCAGGACTCTAAACACCGGGGAGCTGTTTTTT
CASSLEARTLNTGELFF
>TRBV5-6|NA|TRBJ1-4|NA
TGTGCCAGCAGCTCCCTCCCACCAACTAATGAAAAACTGTTTTTT
CASSSLPPTNEKLFF
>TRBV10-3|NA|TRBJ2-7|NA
TGTGCCATCAGTGAGTCGTCACCCCTCGAGCAGTACTTC
CAISESSPLEQYF
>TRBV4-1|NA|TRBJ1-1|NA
TGCGCCAGCAGCCAAGTCATCGGGTTGAACACTGAAGCTTTCTTT
CASSQVIGLNTEAFF
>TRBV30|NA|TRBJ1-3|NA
TGTGCCTGGATTTGGGATGGTGGGACACCTCTTTACTCTGGAAACACCATATATTTT
CAWIWDGGTPLYSGNTIYF
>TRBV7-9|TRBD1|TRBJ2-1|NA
TGTGCCAGCAGCTCGACAGGGACGAATGAGCAGTTCTTC
CASSSTGTNEQFF
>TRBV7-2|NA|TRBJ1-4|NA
TGTGCCAGCAGTTCCCGGTGGGGGGCGAGTGTTGAAAAACTGTTTTTT
CASSSRWGASVEKLFF
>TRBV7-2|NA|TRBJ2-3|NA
TGTGCCAGCAGCTTAATATCCACAGATACGCAGTATTTT
CASSLISTDTQYF
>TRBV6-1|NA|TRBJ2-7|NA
TGTGCCAGCAGTGAAGAGGGTTGGGGTTTAGGCTACGAGCAGTACTTC
CASSEEGWGLGYEQYF
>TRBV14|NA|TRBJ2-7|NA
TGTGCCAGCAATCGACCGGGCGGGGACGAGCAGTACTTC
CASNRPGGDEQYF